This passage covers 12 T cell receptor beta chains from one sample sequenced in a study of vaccination and CD4 T cells after COVID-19. Using its own MiXCR run on the PCR reads, TCRdb lists one record per CDR3 protein. The sample records 30,000 to 40,000 distinct CDR3 sequences, 35% to 40% being singletons. Time point reported: late sampling 161 to 241 days after vaccination in a few convalescent patients. The sample consisted of CD4+ T cells from blood, taken about 7 months after SARS-CoV-2 vaccination. The receptor source for this set is a human donor who had recovered from COVID-19.

This clonotype was observed a handful of times. The genes are TRBV6-1 and TRBJ1-5; TRBD1 aligns across 7 bases. V shed 6 bases, J shed 1 base, and the junction held 3 bases outside the gene matches. Per germline, CDR1 MNHNS and CDR2 SASEGT. CDR3 length: 14 residues. For the CDR3, the DNA is TGTGCCAGCAGAAAGGGACAGAGCAATCAGCCCCAGCATTTT. Its protein is CASRKGQSNQPQHF.

The CDR3 nucleotides are TGTGCCAGTAGTATATTGAGGGGACAGCCCCAGCATTTT. Its translation: CASSILRGQPQHF. This chain uses TRBV19 with TRBJ1-5, with a weak D call TRBD1 (5 bases). This CDR3 comprises 13 residues. Germline CDR1 is LNHDA and CDR2 is SQIVND (reference sequence). Trimming removed 2 bases from V and 7 bases from J, with 9 bases in between.

The V call is TRBV20-1, the J call TRBJ2-5, with 7 bases that match TRBD1. Germline assignment: CDR1 DFQATT and CDR2 SNEGSKA (reference sequence). The J segment lost 1 base and the V segment lost 3 bases, leaving 5 bases of the junction unmatched. The CDR3 has 14 amino acids. The chain's CDR3 is CSARIRGLQETQYF. Written as DNA, the CDR3 is TGCAGTGCTAGGATTAGGGGGCTCCAAGAGACCCAGTACTTC.

This chain connects TRBV7-7 to TRBJ2-1, with a possible D match to TRBD2 (5 bases). The CDR3 sequence is 13 residues long. Trimming removed 5 bases from V and 10 bases from J, with 15 bases in between. Germline CDR1 and CDR2: SSHAT and FNYEAQ (reference sequence). The CDR3, as DNA: TGTGCCAGCAGCAGGTCTAGCTCCCAGGAGCAGTTCTTC. This gives the protein CASSRSSSQEQFF. The full variable domain, in which reference TRBV7-7 and TRBJ2-1 provide the parts outside the CDR3, is GAGVSQSPRYKVTKRGQDVTLRCDPISSHATLYWYQQALGQGPEFLTYFNYEAQPDKSGLPSDRFSAERPEGSISTLTIQRTEQRDSAMYRCASSRSSSQEQFFGPGTRLTVL.

This clonotype has just a few counts. The V call is TRBV24-1, the J call TRBJ1-2; TRBD1 is a possible D gene (5 bases). Per the germline V gene, CDR1 is KGHDR and CDR2 is SFDVKD. V was pared by 2 bases and J by 6 bases, with 15 bases between. The CDR3 consists of 15 residues. The CDR3 DNA reads as TGTGCCACCAGTGATTCACACCGGGAAGGGGATGGCTACACCTTC. Protein sequence: CATSDSHREGDGYTF.

The table lists this clonotype with a few counts. The chain combines TRBV15 with TRBJ2-3; tentatively, D is TRBD2 (6 bases). V was pared by 2 bases and J by 1 base, with 10 bases between. From germline, CDR1 is LNHNV and CDR2 YYDKDF (reference sequence). The length of the CDR3 is 15 residues. CDR3 residues: CATSRSWGGTDTQYF. In DNA, the CDR3 is TGTGCCACCAGCAGATCTTGGGGGGGCACAGATACGCAGTATTTT.

In this sample, this clonotype turned up a few times. The CDR3 spells CASSLGQGGYEQYF. Written as DNA, the CDR3 is TGTGCCAGCAGCCTCGGACAGGGAGGCTACGAGCAGTACTTC. V is TRBV7-8 and J is TRBJ2-7, with 8 bases lining up with TRBD1. V shed 5 bases and J 3 bases; nucleotides not matched to a gene: 6. From germline, CDR1 is SGHVS and CDR2 FQNEAQ. This CDR3 is built from 14 residues.

This rearrangement joins TRBV20-1 to TRBJ2-2; TRBD2 might be the D (6 bases). This CDR3 has 15 residues. The V end lost 3 bases, the J end lost 6 bases, and 17 bases lay between the germline ends. Germline CDR1 is DFQATT and CDR2 is SNEGSKA (reference sequence). DNA for the CDR3: TGCAGTGCTAGGGATGAGCGGGTAGTGTCCGGGGAGCTGTTTTTT. Its translation: CSARDERVVSGELFF.

By share, this clonotype counts as medium-sized. The chain couples TRBV6-5 to TRBJ1-5, with D perhaps matching TRBD1 (6 bases). Germline V gives CDR1 MNHEY, CDR2 SVGAGI. V was cut by 2 bases and J by 1 base, with 9 bases left in between. The CDR3 is made up of 15 amino acids. The CDR3: CASSYGTSSNQPQHF. DNA of the CDR3: TGTGCCAGCAGTTACGGGACATCAAGCAATCAGCCCCAGCATTTT.

This clonotype was found a few times. The chain is built from TRBV15 and TRBJ2-6; D is ambiguous. V lost 2 bases and J 0 bases, leaving 5 bases between the germline ends. The CDR3 length is 15 residues. Germline V gene lookup returns CDR1 LNHNV and CDR2 YYDKDF (reference sequence). The CDR3 bases are TGTGCCACCAGCAGAAGGATCTCTGGGGCCAACGTCCTGACTTTC. Protein product: CATSRRISGANVLTF.

V and J are TRBV2 and TRBJ1-5; D might be TRBD1 (5 bases). Germline values: CDR1 SNHLY, CDR2 FYNNEI. The CDR3 covers 15 residues. Trimming left V 6 bases short and J 6 bases short, with 18 bases between. CDR3 sequence: CASRAQGSGGQPQHF. CDR3 in DNA: TGTGCCAGCAGGGCCCAAGGGTCGGGGGGTCAGCCCCAGCATTTT.

The chain couples TRBV2 to TRBJ2-7; the match to TRBD1 covers 10 bases. The CDR3 is 15 residues long. J lost 2 bases, V lost 1 base, and 2 bases had no gene match. The germline V gene has CDR1 SNHLY and CDR2 FYNNEI. The CDR3 DNA sequence: TGTGCCAGCAGTGAAGGGGACAGGGGACCCTACGAGCAGTACTTC. It is translated as CASSEGDRGPYEQYF.